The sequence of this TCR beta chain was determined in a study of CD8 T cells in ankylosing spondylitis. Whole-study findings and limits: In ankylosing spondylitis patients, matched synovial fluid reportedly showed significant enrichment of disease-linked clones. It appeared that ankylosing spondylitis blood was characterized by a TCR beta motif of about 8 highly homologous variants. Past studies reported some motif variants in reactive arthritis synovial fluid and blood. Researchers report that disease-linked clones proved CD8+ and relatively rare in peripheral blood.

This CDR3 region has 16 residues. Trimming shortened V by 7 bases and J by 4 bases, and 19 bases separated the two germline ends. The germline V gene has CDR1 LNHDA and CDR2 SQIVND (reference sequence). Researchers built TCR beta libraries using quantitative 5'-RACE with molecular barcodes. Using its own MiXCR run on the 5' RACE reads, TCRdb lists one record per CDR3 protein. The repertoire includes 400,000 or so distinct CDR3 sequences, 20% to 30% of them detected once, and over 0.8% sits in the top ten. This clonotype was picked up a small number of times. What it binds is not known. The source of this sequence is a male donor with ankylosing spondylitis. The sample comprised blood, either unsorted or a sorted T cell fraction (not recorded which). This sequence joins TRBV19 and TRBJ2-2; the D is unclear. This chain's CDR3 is CASTQTPTRGTGELFF. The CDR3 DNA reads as TGTGCCAGTACCCAGACACCTACGCGAGGCACCGGGGAGCTGTTTTTT.